The 25 T cell receptor beta chains in this list originate from one sample, sequenced in a study of blood T cell repertoires in COVID-19. Generated by immunoSEQ multiplex PCR, the TCRdb table keeps only in-frame clones and is missing some. The data hold roughly 200,000 clones, with more than 75% observed a single time. The sequencing sample was made of peripheral blood. The receptors stem from a woman between 45 and 65 years old with active or convalescent COVID-19.

V and J are TRBV7-2 and TRBJ2-1; 7 nucleotides match TRBD2. V was pared by 3 bases and J by 8 bases, with 10 bases of the junction left unmatched. The CDR3 spans 15 residues. Germline CDR1 SGHTA, CDR2 FQGNSA. CDR3 residues: CASSFSRGSNDEQFF. The CDR3 DNA follows: TGTGCCAGCAGCTTCTCTCGCGGGAGCAATGATGAGCAGTTCTTC.

This clone was recorded only once. CDR3 bases: TGCGCCAGCAGTGAATGGGACAGGGGGCATGAGCAGTTCTTC. Protein: CASSEWDRGHEQFF. The chain is built from TRBV10-1 and TRBJ2-1, with TRBD1 identical over 12 bases. V dropped 3 bases and J dropped 8; count of bases not matched to a gene: 2. This CDR3 comprises 14 residues. CDR1 and CDR2 (germline): WNHNN, SYGVQD (reference sequence).

The chain employs TRBV9 and TRBJ2-2; 8 positions agree with TRBD2. Germline CDR1 SGDLS, CDR2 YYNGEE. The CDR3 has 17 residues. The V and J ends lost 4 bases and 2 bases, in that order; junction bases with no gene match: 10. CDR3 sequence (DNA): TGTGCCAGCAGCCCATTTTCAGCGGGAGCAAACACCGGGGAGCTGTTTTTT. It translates to CASSPFSAGANTGELFF.

The chain employs TRBV7-8 and TRBJ1-4; a weak D match, TRBD1 (6 bases). V lost 5 bases, J lost 8 bases, and 18 bases lay in between. Germline loops: CDR1 SGHVS, CDR2 FQNEAQ. CDR3 length equals 15 residues. CDR3 residues: CASSPRMGGGEKLFF. In DNA form, the CDR3 reads TGTGCCAGCAGCCCGAGAATGGGGGGGGGCGAAAAACTGTTTTTT.

The V gene is TRBV4-3, the J gene TRBJ2-3; no firm D call. Looked up from germline, CDR1 is LGHNA and CDR2 is YSLEER. This CDR3 comprises 13 residues. V was pared by 3 bases and J by 6 bases, with 10 bases between. DNA of the CDR3: TGCGCCAGCAGCCACCGCCCGGTGGATACGCAGTATTTT. Residues: CASSHRPVDTQYF.

The genes are TRBV6-2 or TRBV6-3 and TRBJ2-1, with 7 nucleotides matching TRBD2. The CDR3 totals 17 residues. The junction had 13 bases not matched to a gene; V was cut back by 4 bases and J by 4 bases. Germline CDR1 MNHEY, CDR2 SVGEGT. The CDR3 DNA sequence: TGTGCCAGCAGTTCCGGGACTACTTACCTCCTTTACAATGAGCAGTTCTTC. Residues: CASSSGTTYLLYNEQFF.

The chain combines TRBV7-6 with TRBJ2-3; D might be TRBD2 (6 bases). The CDR3 runs 15 residues. Germline CDR1 reads SGHVS; CDR2 reads FNYEAQ. V was cut by 2 bases and J by 1 base, with 10 bases left in between. CDR3 DNA sequence: TGTGCCAGCAGCTTATTCGGGAGCGGCACAGATACGCAGTATTTT. Translating it yields CASSLFGSGTDTQYF.

This chain connects TRBV19 to TRBJ1-4; D may be TRBD1 (5 bases). Trimming pared 5 bases from V and 8 bases from J, leaving 18 bases between. Germline CDR1 LNHDA, CDR2 SQIVND (reference sequence). The CDR3 extends over 15 amino acids. DNA for the CDR3: TGTGCCAGTAGTTTGGGGCAAGGGGTTGGCGAAAAACTGTTTTTT. Translated: CASSLGQGVGEKLFF.

This clone has only one observation. The chain recombines TRBV6-5 with TRBJ2-4, with D possibly matching TRBD1 (6 bases). Trimming cost V 6 bases and J 11 bases, with 8 bases left between them. CDR1 and CDR2 from the germline V gene are MNHEY and SVGAGI. The CDR3 has 10 amino acids. The CDR3, as DNA: TGTGCCAGCAGCGCAGGGGTTCAGTACTTC. Its translation is CASSAGVQYF.

This clone came up many times. The chain is built from TRBV20-1 and TRBJ1-1; D not certain. The ends were cut back, 3 bases at V and 0 bases at J, with 11 bases in the middle. The CDR3 runs 14 residues. CDR1 and CDR2 from the germline V gene are DFQATT and SNEGSKA (reference sequence). The CDR3 spells CSASIAGMNTEAFF. CDR3 coding DNA: TGCAGTGCTAGTATCGCGGGGATGAACACTGAAGCTTTCTTT.

This rearrangement joins TRBV7-9 to TRBJ1-5, with 7 bases fitting TRBD1. Germline assignment: CDR1 SEHNR and CDR2 FQNEAQ (reference sequence). This CDR3 spans 14 amino acids. Trimming at V came to 1 base and at J to 7 bases, leaving 4 bases not matched to a gene. CDR3 residues: CASSLVGGRQPQHF. CDR3 bases: TGTGCCAGCAGCTTAGTAGGGGGCAGACAGCCCCAGCATTTT.

This chain links TRBV6-6 with TRBJ1-2, with 8 bases that match TRBD1. Germline loops: CDR1 MNHNY, CDR2 SVGAGI (reference sequence). With 6 bases clipped from V and 4 bases from J, the junction kept 13 bases outside the gene matches. This CDR3 has 16 amino acids. This CDR3 is CASRDSRQGLFYGYTF. The CDR3 nucleotides are TGTGCCAGCAGGGACAGCCGACAGGGGCTTTTCTATGGCTACACCTTC.

This clone was observed a few times. This sequence joins TRBV4-2 and TRBJ1-2, with 7 positions matching TRBD1. Germline CDR1 is LGHNA and CDR2 is YNFKEQ. The CDR3 length is 14 residues. J gave up 5 bases and V 1 base, and 4 bases lay outside the gene matches. CDR3 DNA sequence: TGTGCCAGCAGCCAAGCACAGGGGACTTATGGCTACACCTTC. Translation gives CASSQAQGTYGYTF.

The chain combines TRBV6-1 with TRBJ2-7, with D unclear. Trimming removed 3 bases at V and 0 bases at J, with 9 bases between. This CDR3 has 14 residues. CDR1 and CDR2 from the germline V gene are MNHNS and SASEGT. The DNA of the CDR3 is TGTGCCAGCAGTGACAGGTACAGCTCCTACGAGCAGTACTTC. Its translation: CASSDRYSSYEQYF.

V and J are TRBV19 and TRBJ2-3; D call uncertain. Trimming shortened V by 3 bases and J by 1 base, and 5 bases separated the two germline ends. This CDR3 has 13 amino acids. Germline CDR1 is LNHDA and CDR2 is SQIVND (reference sequence). CDR3 residues: CASSMSGTDTQYF. As DNA, the CDR3 is TGTGCCAGTAGTATGAGCGGCACAGATACGCAGTATTTT.

The rearrangement uses TRBV27 and TRBJ1-1; 10 bases align to TRBD1. The CDR3 totals 16 residues. CDR1 and CDR2 (germline): MNHEY, SMNVEV (reference sequence). Unmatched junction bases numbered 15, after V lost 4 bases and J lost 10 bases. The CDR3 loop is CASSSPVGQGEVGAFF. The CDR3, as DNA: TGTGCCAGCAGTTCCCCTGTAGGACAGGGGGAGGTTGGAGCTTTCTTT.

This clone was counted once. The chain carries TRBV3-1 (or the pseudogene TRBV3-2) and TRBJ2-5, with a possible D match to TRBD1 (6 bases). This CDR3 is built from 13 residues. Trimming pared 4 bases from V and 4 bases from J, leaving 10 bases between. Germline CDR1 reads LGHDT; CDR2 reads YNNKEL (reference sequence). This chain's CDR3 is CASSRAGAETQYF. Here the CDR3 DNA reads TGTGCCAGCAGCCGGGCAGGGGCAGAGACCCAGTACTTC.

The J gene is TRBJ2-3, the V gene TRBV5-1; 8 bases line up with TRBD2. The germline V gene encodes CDR1 SGHRS and CDR2 YFSETQ. There are 14 residues in the CDR3. Trimming cost V 0 bases and J 6 bases; bases outside gene matches: 3. The DNA for the CDR3 is TGCGCCAGCAGCTTGGTGTCTAGCGGGGATACGCAGTATTTT. Translating gives CASSLVSSGDTQYF.

The chain employs TRBV30 and TRBJ1-2; 8 bases line up with TRBD1. The CDR3 runs 13 residues. Germline trimming cut 4 bases from V and 6 bases from J; bases unmatched to any gene: 7. Germline CDR1 GTSNPN, CDR2 SVGIG (reference sequence). CDR3: CAWMSGGHHGYTF. CDR3 in DNA: TGTGCCTGGATGTCAGGGGGCCATCATGGCTACACCTTC.

The rearrangement joins TRBV20-1 to TRBJ1-1; the match to TRBD1 covers 8 bases. Germline V gives CDR1 DFQATT, CDR2 SNEGSKA (reference sequence). This CDR3 region has 13 residues. Trimming removed 3 bases from V and 7 bases from J; junction bases left unmatched: 7. CDR3 nucleotides: TGCAGTGCTAGTGGACAGGGAGCGGGTGAAGCTTTCTTT. The encoded protein is CSASGQGAGEAFF.

This clone was counted only a few times. The chain recombines TRBV4-3 with TRBJ1-2; D possibly corresponds to TRBD1 (6 bases). The CDR3 is made up of 18 amino acids. CDR1 is LGHNA and CDR2 is YSLEER in the germline V gene. With 0 bases removed from V and 8 bases from J, the gap between germline ends came to 25 bases. The CDR3 protein is CASSQDRRTVQVGRGYTF. CDR3 DNA sequence: TGCGCCAGCAGCCAAGATCGGCGGACAGTCCAAGTGGGGCGAGGCTACACCTTC.

This chain uses TRBV7-9 with TRBJ2-5; D is ambiguous. CDR1 and CDR2 from the germline V gene are SEHNR and FQNEAQ (reference sequence). The CDR3 totals 15 residues. Trimming took 1 base from V and 5 from J, leaving 14 bases between them. CDR3 coding DNA: TGTGCCAGCAGCTTAGGATCATCAGTGGCTGAGACCCAGTACTTC. It codes for CASSLGSSVAETQYF.

This chain uses TRBV6-6 with TRBJ1-2; D possibly corresponds to TRBD1 (5 bases). The CDR3 contains 13 residues. With 7 bases removed from V and 3 bases from J, the gap between germline ends came to 12 bases. Germline V gene sequence: CDR1 MNHNY, CDR2 SVGAGI (reference sequence). The CDR3 region is CASTPVGDYGYTF. Written as DNA, the CDR3 is TGTGCCAGCACCCCTGTAGGGGACTATGGCTACACCTTC.

This clone occurred many times. This sequence joins TRBV7-2 and TRBJ2-3; 9 bases agree with TRBD2. Germline CDR1 SGHTA, CDR2 FQGNSA. V lost 1 base to trimming and J lost 5 bases; unmatched junction nucleotides: 7. This CDR3 is built from 16 residues. The CDR3 bases are TGTGCCAGCAGCTTAGGACCGGGCGGGGGGGGAGATACGCAGTATTTT. Amino acid sequence: CASSLGPGGGGDTQYF.

About this clone itself: Its ends do not fully match the called genes, so a read error is possible. The rearrangement links TRBV4-1 to TRBJ1-1; D ambiguous. The CDR3 is 14 amino acids. Germline V gives CDR1 MGHRA, CDR2 YSYEKL. The CDR3 is CASSKDPGFTEAFF. CDR3 nucleotide sequence: TGCGCCAGCAGCAAAGATCCAGGTTTCACTGAAGCTTTCTTT.